A selection of T cell receptor beta chains follows, all from one sample in a study of T cells after yellow fever vaccination. TCRdb reprocessed the 5' RACE reads with MiXCR, giving one entry per CDR3 protein. The profile shows roughly 500,000 distinct CDR3 sequences, over 15% of them singletons. This material consisted of PBMCs, taken 15 days after the yellow fever booster vaccination. Receptors were obtained from a young man who received the YFV17D yellow fever vaccine. The CDR3 runs from the conserved cysteine through the conserved F or W. The order of the fields is clone size, V gene, D gene, CDR3 length, J gene, CDR3 protein, CDR3 DNA. The D gene is left open where the match is weak. The listing skips clone size in some rows; elsewhere it reads once, few, many or a size class.

size: -; V: TRBV20-1; D: -; length: 13; J: TRBJ1-2; CDR3: CSASPDGAYGYTF; DNA: TGCAGTGCTAGCCCGGACGGGGCCTATGGCTACACCTTC
size: -; V: TRBV5-5; D: -; length: 14; J: TRBJ2-5; CDR3: CASMTPGAQETQYF; DNA: TGTGCCAGCATGACCCCGGGTGCCCAAGAGACCCAGTACTTC
size: -; V: TRBV23-1; D: -; length: 15; J: TRBJ2-5; CDR3: CASSQSLAGGETQYF; DNA: TGCGCCAGCAGTCAATCATTGGCGGGCGGTGAGACCCAGTACTTC
size: -; V: TRBV6-2/TRBV6-3; D: TRBD2; length: 22; J: TRBJ2-6; CDR3: CASSYGRGGGVAGVSGANVLTF; DNA: TGTGCCAGCAGTTACGGCCGCGGGGGCGGAGTAGCGGGAGTTAGTGGGGCCAACGTCCTGACTTTC
size: few; V: TRBV12-3/TRBV12-4; D: TRBD2; length: 15; J: TRBJ2-1; CDR3: CASSFTSSGRYEQFF; DNA: TGTGCCAGCAGTTTCACGAGTAGCGGGAGGTATGAGCAGTTCTTC
size: few; V: TRBV20-1; D: -; length: 13; J: TRBJ2-2; CDR3: CSAKWSLTGELFF; DNA: TGCAGTGCTAAGTGGAGCCTCACCGGGGAGCTGTTTTTT
size: -; V: TRBV5-1; D: -; length: 15; J: TRBJ2-7; CDR3: CASSPGGTSLYEQYF; DNA: TGCGCCAGCAGCCCTGGTGGGACCTCCCTGTACGAGCAGTACTTC
size: many; V: TRBV5-1; D: -; length: 13; J: TRBJ1-1; CDR3: CASSLGANTEAFF; DNA: TGTGCCAGCAGCTTAGGGGCGAACACTGAAGCTTTCTTT
size: many; V: TRBV10-2; D: -; length: 12; J: TRBJ2-7; CDR3: CASSGDSYEQYF; DNA: TGCGCCAGCAGTGGGGACTCCTACGAGCAGTACTTC
size: -; V: TRBV28; D: -; length: 12; J: TRBJ2-7; CDR3: CASTDTSYEQYF; DNA: TGTGCCAGCACCGACACCTCCTACGAGCAGTACTTC
size: -; V: TRBV20-1; D: -; length: 15; J: TRBJ2-7; CDR3: CSARGQGGVSYEQYF; DNA: TGCAGTGCTAGGGGGCAAGGGGGAGTGTCCTACGAGCAGTACTTC
size: few; V: TRBV7-9; D: TRBD1; length: 13; J: TRBJ2-2; CDR3: CATGQGGTGELFF; DNA: TGTGCCACAGGACAGGGGGGCACCGGGGAGCTGTTTTTT
size: few; V: TRBV5-1; D: -; length: 14; J: TRBJ1-2; CDR3: CASSLTPGTYGYTF; DNA: TGCGCCAGCAGCTTGACTCCAGGGACCTATGGCTACACCTTC
size: many; V: TRBV12-3/TRBV12-4; D: -; length: 12; J: TRBJ2-1; CDR3: CASRGMGNEQFF; DNA: TGTGCCAGCAGGGGAATGGGCAATGAGCAGTTCTTC
size: few; V: TRBV3-1; D: TRBD1; length: 15; J: TRBJ1-6; CDR3: CASSQGQGVASPLHF; DNA: TGTGCCAGCAGCCAAGGGCAGGGGGTGGCTTCACCCCTCCACTTT
size: -; V: TRBV6-2/TRBV6-3; D: -; length: 13; J: TRBJ2-6; CDR3: CASTVSGANVLTF; DNA: TGTGCCAGCACAGTGTCTGGGGCCAACGTCCTGACTTTC
size: few; V: TRBV12-3/TRBV12-4; D: -; length: 15; J: TRBJ1-5; CDR3: CASSLGDGPNQPQHF; DNA: TGTGCCAGCAGTTTAGGGGACGGACCCAATCAGCCCCAGCATTTT
size: -; V: TRBV6-5; D: TRBD1; length: 13; J: TRBJ2-7; CDR3: CASSYTDRAEQYF; DNA: TGTGCCAGCAGTTACACCGACAGGGCCGAGCAGTACTTC
size: few; V: TRBV20-1; D: -; length: 16; J: TRBJ2-1; CDR3: CSARDRVAGRGNEQFF; DNA: TGCAGTGCTAGAGATCGGGTCGCGGGAAGAGGGAATGAGCAGTTCTTC
size: -; V: TRBV7-2; D: -; length: 16; J: TRBJ1-2; CDR3: CASSLIFPRMGYGYTF; DNA: TGTGCCAGCAGCTTAATTTTTCCCCGGATGGGCTATGGCTACACCTTC
size: -; V: TRBV5-1; D: TRBD2; length: 15; J: TRBJ2-1; CDR3: CASSAPGLAGDEQFF; DNA: TGCGCCAGCAGCGCCCCGGGACTAGCGGGAGATGAGCAGTTCTTC
size: -; V: TRBV29-1; D: TRBD2; length: 16; J: TRBJ2-2; CDR3: CSVRTSGRVDTGELFF; DNA: TGCAGCGTCAGGACTAGCGGGAGGGTCGACACCGGGGAGCTGTTTTTT
size: -; V: TRBV5-1; D: -; length: 14; J: TRBJ2-7; CDR3: CASRLGGDTYEQYF; DNA: TGCGCCAGCAGGCTAGGAGGGGACACCTACGAGCAGTACTTC
size: -; V: TRBV5-1; D: -; length: 17; J: TRBJ2-3; CDR3: CASSLEFEAAALVTQYF; DNA: TGCGCCAGCAGCTTGGAATTTGAAGCGGCAGCTCTTGTTACGCAGTATTTT
size: few; V: TRBV12-3/TRBV12-4; D: TRBD1; length: 16; J: TRBJ1-2; CDR3: CASSLLGQGFIYGYTF; DNA: TGTGCCAGCAGTTTGCTCGGACAGGGGTTTATATATGGCTACACCTTC
size: few; V: TRBV24-1; D: -; length: 14; J: TRBJ2-1; CDR3: CATSGTGVINEQFF; DNA: TGTGCCACCAGTGGAACGGGAGTTATCAATGAGCAGTTCTTC
size: -; V: TRBV7-8; D: -; length: 15; J: TRBJ2-5; CDR3: CASSLRRLKKETQYF; DNA: TGTGCCAGCAGCTTGCGTCGGCTAAAGAAGGAGACCCAGTACTTC
size: -; V: TRBV5-5; D: TRBD2; length: 18; J: TRBJ2-1; CDR3: CASSAGTSASSSYNEQFF; DNA: TGTGCCAGCAGCGCCGGGACTAGCGCCTCGAGCTCCTACAATGAGCAGTTCTTC
size: -; V: TRBV4-3; D: TRBD2; length: 15; J: TRBJ2-1; CDR3: CASSQEPSGSNEQFF; DNA: TGCGCCAGCAGCCAAGAACCTAGCGGGAGCAATGAGCAGTTCTTC
size: -; V: TRBV10-3; D: -; length: 15; J: TRBJ2-1; CDR3: CARWAWRERYNEQFF; DNA: TGTGCCCGTTGGGCTTGGCGGGAACGGTACAATGAGCAGTTCTTC
size: few; V: TRBV11-2; D: TRBD2; length: 14; J: TRBJ2-1; CDR3: CASSLDLMGGIQFF; DNA: TGTGCCAGCAGCTTAGATTTGATGGGAGGGATACAGTTCTTC
size: -; V: TRBV10-3; D: TRBD2; length: 16; J: TRBJ2-7; CDR3: CAISVGGLAGPYEQYF; DNA: TGTGCCATCAGTGTCGGGGGGCTAGCGGGACCCTACGAGCAGTACTTC
size: many; V: TRBV14; D: TRBD2; length: 18; J: TRBJ2-1; CDR3: CASSPLGLAGNPYNEQFF; DNA: TGTGCCAGCAGCCCGCTTGGGCTAGCGGGAAACCCCTACAATGAGCAGTTCTTC
size: -; V: TRBV30; D: -; length: 11; J: TRBJ2-1; CDR3: CAWSVSGAKFF; DNA: TGTGCCTGGAGTGTCTCGGGGGCTAAGTTCTTC
size: -; V: TRBV20-1; D: TRBD2; length: 15; J: TRBJ2-7; CDR3: CSARLPAGFGDEQHF; DNA: TGCAGTGCTAGGCTTCCAGCGGGATTTGGCGACGAGCAGCACTTC
size: -; V: TRBV6-5; D: TRBD1; length: 17; J: TRBJ1-2; CDR3: CASSYSNSPQGRYGYTF; DNA: TGTGCCAGCAGTTACTCGAACTCCCCACAGGGGAGGTACGGCTACACCTTC
size: few; V: TRBV14; D: TRBD1; length: 15; J: TRBJ2-7; CDR3: CASSRSGQGAYEQYF; DNA: TGTGCCAGCAGCCGTTCAGGACAGGGAGCCTACGAGCAGTACTTC
size: -; V: TRBV6-6; D: -; length: 13; J: TRBJ1-1; CDR3: CASSRDLGAEAFF; DNA: TGTGCCAGCAGTCGTGACCTGGGTGCTGAAGCTTTCTTT
size: -; V: TRBV7-8; D: -; length: 17; J: TRBJ1-5; CDR3: CASSFGRIRVSNQPQHF; DNA: TGTGCCAGCAGCTTCGGCCGAATCAGGGTGAGCAATCAGCCCCAGCATTTT
size: -; V: TRBV4-3; D: -; length: 16; J: TRBJ1-1; CDR3: CASSQWGGHSNTEAFF; DNA: TGCGCCAGCAGCCAATGGGGGGGACACTCAAACACTGAAGCTTTCTTT
size: -; V: TRBV12-3/TRBV12-4; D: -; length: 15; J: TRBJ2-7; CDR3: CASSLGGTRIYEQYF; DNA: TGTGCCAGCAGTTTAGGCGGGACACGGATTTACGAGCAGTACTTC
size: -; V: TRBV4-1; D: -; length: 15; J: TRBJ2-3; CDR3: CASSQGQVRADTQYF; DNA: TGCGCCAGCAGCCAAGGACAGGTACGGGCAGATACGCAGTATTTT
size: few; V: TRBV5-1; D: TRBD2; length: 16; J: TRBJ2-5; CDR3: CASSFANSGGGETQYF; DNA: TGCGCCAGCAGCTTCGCTAATTCGGGGGGAGGAGAGACCCAGTACTTC
size: -; V: TRBV6-1; D: TRBD2; length: 13; J: TRBJ2-3; CDR3: CASGWTRKNTQYF; DNA: TGTGCCAGCGGGTGGACTAGAAAAAATACGCAGTATTTT
size: -; V: TRBV6-2/TRBV6-3; D: -; length: 11; J: TRBJ2-1; CDR3: CATTYYNEQFF; DNA: TGTGCCACGACCTACTACAATGAGCAGTTCTTC
size: -; V: TRBV29-1; D: TRBD2; length: 15; J: TRBJ2-7; CDR3: CSVEGGTSGSYEQYF; DNA: TGCAGCGTTGAAGGGGGGACTAGCGGGAGCTATGAGCAGTACTTC
size: -; V: TRBV7-2; D: -; length: 15; J: TRBJ2-3; CDR3: CASSLYEGRTDTQYF; DNA: TGTGCCAGCAGCTTATATGAGGGAAGGACAGATACGCAGTATTTT
size: -; V: TRBV7-9; D: TRBD1; length: 14; J: TRBJ1-1; CDR3: CASSLEGARTEAFF; DNA: TGTGCCAGCAGCTTAGAGGGGGCACGCACTGAAGCTTTCTTT
size: few; V: TRBV4-2; D: -; length: 14; J: TRBJ2-7; CDR3: CASSQDRATDEQYF; DNA: TGTGCCAGCAGCCAAGATCGGGCCACTGACGAGCAGTACTTC
size: -; V: TRBV2; D: -; length: 14; J: TRBJ1-5; CDR3: CASKAGISNQPQHF; DNA: TGTGCCAGCAAGGCAGGGATCAGCAATCAGCCCCAGCATTTT
size: few; V: TRBV6-5; D: -; length: 14; J: TRBJ2-3; CDR3: CASSYSGASDTQYF; DNA: TGTGCCAGCAGTTACTCGGGAGCCTCAGATACGCAGTATTTT
size: -; V: TRBV4-2; D: -; length: 14; J: TRBJ2-3; CDR3: CASSRSDSADTQYF; DNA: TGTGCCAGCAGCCGATCGGACTCCGCCGATACGCAGTATTTT
size: -; V: TRBV6-4; D: -; length: 15; J: TRBJ1-4; CDR3: CASRGAGDAVRKLFF; DNA: TGTGCCAGCAGGGGGGCGGGAGATGCCGTCAGAAAACTGTTTTTT
size: -; V: TRBV6-1; D: TRBD2; length: 14; J: TRBJ2-7; CDR3: CASRVAGVGREQYF; DNA: TGTGCCAGCCGGGTAGCGGGAGTTGGAAGGGAGCAGTACTTC
size: once; V: TRBV7-2; D: -; length: 15; J: TRBJ2-2; CDR3: CASTLGTAKGGELFF; DNA: TGTGCCAGCACCCTAGGGACTGCAAAGGGCGGGGAGCTGTTTTTT
size: -; V: TRBV29-1; D: -; length: 14; J: TRBJ2-7; CDR3: CSVLGTAGSYEQYF; DNA: TGCAGCGTTCTTGGGACGGCTGGGTCCTACGAGCAGTACTTC
size: few; V: TRBV15; D: TRBD2; length: 14; J: TRBJ2-1; CDR3: CATSREKRGVEQFF; DNA: TGTGCCACCAGCAGAGAGAAACGGGGGGTTGAGCAGTTCTTC
size: many; V: TRBV6-1; D: -; length: 14; J: TRBJ2-1; CDR3: CASSIGPVRVEQFF; DNA: TGTGCCAGCAGTATAGGCCCCGTCCGGGTTGAGCAGTTCTTC
size: -; V: TRBV12-3/TRBV12-4; D: TRBD2; length: 15; J: TRBJ2-5; CDR3: CASSLRLAGLETQYF; DNA: TGTGCCAGCAGTTTAAGGCTAGCGGGATTAGAGACCCAGTACTTC